The 21 T cell receptor beta chains reported below all come from one sample, sequenced in a study of cytomegalovirus exposure and HLA in healthy donors. Sequenced by immunoSEQ multiplex PCR; TCRdb stores in-frame clones only, minus some. The profile covers 90,000 to 110,000 clones, with 86% appearing a single time and 4% taken by the ten largest. The sample consisted of PBMCs. The receptors originated from a woman under 30 in good health and CMV-seropositive.

The chain couples TRBV12-5 to TRBJ2-3; D is possibly TRBD1 (6 bases). The CDR3 is 14 residues long. The germline V gene has CDR1 LGHNT and CDR2 FRNRAP. Trimming shortened V by 7 bases and J by 5 bases, and 16 bases separated the two germline ends. In DNA form, the CDR3 reads TGTGCTAGTGCCTCGTTGGGGGCGGGAGATACGCAGTATTTT. Translation: CASASLGAGDTQYF.

The chain joins TRBV28 to TRBJ2-5, with D perhaps matching TRBD2 (6 bases). The CDR3 consists of 13 residues. CDR1 is MDHEN, CDR2 SYDVKM, per germline. Trimming cost V 3 bases and J 1 base, with 6 bases left between them. DNA for the CDR3: TGTGCCAGCAGTTTGGGGGGCCAAGAGACCCAGTACTTC. Amino acid sequence: CASSLGGQETQYF.

The V gene is TRBV9, the J gene TRBJ2-5, with TRBD2 identical over 14 bases. Trimming took 3 bases from V and 11 from J; bases not matched to a gene: 12. Germline V gives CDR1 SGDLS, CDR2 YYNGEE. This CDR3 is 16 amino acids long. CDR3 amino acids: CASSAGLAGGPSVQYF. The DNA of the CDR3 is TGTGCCAGCAGCGCAGGACTAGCGGGGGGCCCGAGTGTACAGTACTTC.

The chain joins TRBV7-9 to TRBJ2-7; D uncertain. Germline CDR1 and CDR2: SEHNR and FQNEAQ (reference sequence). V lost 3 bases and J 0 bases, leaving 6 bases between the germline ends. There are 13 residues in the CDR3. The CDR3 protein is CASSFSPSYEQYF. The CDR3 DNA sequence: TGTGCCAGCAGCTTCTCTCCCTCCTACGAGCAGTACTTC.

The chain joins TRBV21-1 to TRBJ2-7; the D call TRBD2 from the table was never checked on the DNA. TRBV21-1 is deemed a pseudogene. The CDR3 is 10 residues long. CDR3 protein: CVTGNNEQYF. The DNA of the CDR3 is TGTGTGACGGGTAACAACGAGCAGTACTTC.

This chain uses TRBV12-2 with TRBJ1-1. TRBV12-2 is designated a pseudogene. The CDR3 contains 16 residues. CDR3 sequence reads: CASAGTGYYMNTEAFF. CDR3 DNA sequence: TGTGCAAGTGCTGGAACCGGGTACTATATGAACACTGAAGCTTTCTTT.

This chain joins TRBV5-1 and TRBJ1-2; TRBD1 agrees at 8 bases. Germline loops: CDR1 SGHRS, CDR2 YFSETQ. With 4 bases clipped from V and 5 bases from J, the junction kept 10 bases outside the gene matches. The CDR3 sequence is 15 residues long. CDR3 DNA: TGCGCCAGCAGCACCGCCATCGGACAGGGTTATGGCTACACCTTC. Protein: CASSTAIGQGYGYTF.

This sequence joins TRBV5-6 and TRBJ2-7; 7 nucleotides agree with TRBD2. The germline V gene has CDR1 SGHDT and CDR2 YYEEEE. The CDR3 consists of 15 residues. Unmatched junction bases numbered 13, after V lost 4 bases and J lost 6 bases. The CDR3 reads CASSGLAGASGEQYF. Here the CDR3 DNA reads TGTGCCAGCAGCGGGTTAGCGGGTGCCTCGGGCGAGCAGTACTTC.

The V and J genes are TRBV6-5 and TRBJ2-2; 8 positions agree with TRBD2. CDR1 and CDR2 from the germline V gene are MNHEY and SVGAGI. The CDR3 extends over 14 amino acids. V gave up 6 bases and J gave up 5 bases; unmatched junction bases: 5. The chain's CDR3 is CASSLGLATGELFF. CDR3 DNA: TGTGCCAGCAGCTTAGGACTAGCAACCGGGGAGCTGTTTTTT.

The J gene is TRBJ2-7, the V gene TRBV10-3; a weak D match, TRBD1 (5 bases). Germline CDR1 ENHRY, CDR2 SYGVKD. V was shortened by 10 bases and J by 2 bases, with 18 bases between the two germline ends. The CDR3 is 14 residues long. The DNA for the CDR3 is TGTGCCACGCAGGGTTCCCCCGCCGCCTACGAGCAGTACTTC. Translation gives CATQGSPAAYEQYF.

This chain links TRBV6-4 with TRBJ2-7; 8 positions match TRBD1. The J segment lost 4 bases and the V segment lost 9 bases, leaving 8 bases of the junction unmatched. This CDR3 has 13 amino acids. Per germline, CDR1 MRHNA and CDR2 SNTAGT. The CDR3 DNA reads as TGTGCCAGGACCGGACAGGGATCATACGAGCAGTACTTC. Protein product: CARTGQGSYEQYF.

Only one count was recorded for this clone. This rearrangement joins TRBV28 to TRBJ1-1; D ambiguous. The CDR3 is made up of 13 amino acids. Trimming stripped 4 bases from V and 6 bases from J, with 12 bases between. Germline loops: CDR1 MDHEN, CDR2 SYDVKM. Written as DNA, the CDR3 is TGTGCCAGCAGTTCAGTCGAGGGTCCTGAAGCTTTCTTT. Its translation is CASSSVEGPEAFF.

The V gene is TRBV18, the J gene TRBJ2-1, with 9 bases lining up with TRBD2. The CDR3 consists of 17 residues. CDR1 KGHSH and CDR2 LQKENI come from the germline V gene. J was trimmed by 7 bases and V by 0 bases; bases with no gene match: 10. CDR3 DNA: TGTGCCAGCTCACCACCGGCTAGCGGGGATCGGGGGAATGAGCAGTTCTTC. As protein: CASSPPASGDRGNEQFF.

This rearrangement joins TRBV28 to TRBJ1-5; D remains unclear. The CDR3 runs to 14 residues. Germline V gene data show CDR1 as MDHEN and CDR2 as SYDVKM. The ends were cut back, 3 bases at V and 5 bases at J, with 11 bases in the middle. CDR3 DNA: TGTGCCAGCAGTTTTGGGCAGGTTGATCAGCCCCAGCATTTT. It is translated as CASSFGQVDQPQHF. Variable domain in full (rest from reference TRBV28 and TRBJ1-5): DVKVTQSSRYLVKRTGEKVFLECVQDMDHENMFWYRQDPGLGLRLIYFSYDVKMKEKGDIPEGYSVSREKKERFSLILESASTNQTSMYLCASSFGQVDQPQHFGDGTRLSIL.

The chain is built from TRBV14 and TRBJ1-1; D uncertain. The V end was cut by 1 base, the J end by 4 bases, with 7 bases between. The CDR3 consists of 13 residues. In germline, CDR1 is SGHDN, CDR2 FVKESK. CDR3 sequence: CASSQAPGTEAFF. CDR3 in DNA: TGTGCCAGCAGCCAAGCTCCGGGCACTGAAGCTTTCTTT.

CDR3 amino acids: CASSDSDSSGANVLTF. As DNA, the CDR3 is TGTGCCAGCAGTGACTCGGACAGCTCTGGGGCCAACGTCCTGACTTTC. The chain couples TRBV6-4 to TRBJ2-6; tentatively, D is TRBD1 (6 bases). There are 16 residues in the CDR3. The germline V gene encodes CDR1 MRHNA and CDR2 SNTAGT. V lost 0 bases to trimming and J lost 0 bases, with 6 bases between them.

V and J are TRBV27 and TRBJ1-6; 11 bases line up with TRBD1. Germline V gene data show CDR1 as MNHEY and CDR2 as SMNVEV (reference sequence). Trimming took 6 bases from V and 6 from J; bases not matched to a gene: 16. This CDR3 spans 19 amino acids. The CDR3 bases are TGTGCCAGCAGGCCCGACCGGGACAGGGGGTTTTCGAGTAATTCACCCCTCCACTTT. Its translation is CASRPDRDRGFSSNSPLHF.

The chain joins TRBV13 to TRBJ2-1, with TRBD1 identical over 11 bases. The length of the CDR3 is 18 residues. Germline V gives CDR1 PRHDT, CDR2 FYEKMQ (reference sequence). Losses at the gene ends were 3 bases for V and 0 bases for J; bases not matched to a gene: 7. The CDR3 spells CASSFRYGTGGSYNEQFF. The CDR3, as DNA: TGTGCCAGCAGCTTCCGATATGGGACAGGGGGCTCCTACAATGAGCAGTTCTTC.

The V gene is TRBV11-3, the J gene TRBJ1-1, with a weak D call TRBD1 (5 bases). Trimming removed 0 bases from V and 0 bases from J, with 14 bases in between. The germline V gene has CDR1 SGHNT and CDR2 YENEEA. The CDR3 is made up of 17 amino acids. The CDR3 nucleotides read TGTGCCAGCAGCTTAGAAGGTCGGGGGAGGGTGAACACTGAAGCTTTCTTT. Its protein product is CASSLEGRGRVNTEAFF.

The chain has TRBV7-8 and TRBJ2-1; D remains unclear. The ends were cut back, 7 bases at V and 5 bases at J, with 12 bases in the middle. This CDR3 is built from 13 residues. In germline, CDR1 is SGHVS, CDR2 FQNEAQ. The CDR3 protein is CASNFRGNNEQFF. CDR3 nucleotides: TGTGCCAGCAACTTTAGAGGAAACAATGAGCAGTTCTTC.

This rearrangement joins TRBV23-1 to TRBJ2-1, with TRBD2 matching over 9 bases. TRBV23-1 is noted as an ORF with a role that remains uncertain. The ends lost 3 bases at V and 8 bases at J; junction bases unmatched: 5. The CDR3 runs to 14 residues. The CDR3 spells CASSQKIAGDEQFF. The CDR3 region has the DNA TGCGCCAGCAGTCAGAAAATAGCGGGAGATGAGCAGTTCTTC.